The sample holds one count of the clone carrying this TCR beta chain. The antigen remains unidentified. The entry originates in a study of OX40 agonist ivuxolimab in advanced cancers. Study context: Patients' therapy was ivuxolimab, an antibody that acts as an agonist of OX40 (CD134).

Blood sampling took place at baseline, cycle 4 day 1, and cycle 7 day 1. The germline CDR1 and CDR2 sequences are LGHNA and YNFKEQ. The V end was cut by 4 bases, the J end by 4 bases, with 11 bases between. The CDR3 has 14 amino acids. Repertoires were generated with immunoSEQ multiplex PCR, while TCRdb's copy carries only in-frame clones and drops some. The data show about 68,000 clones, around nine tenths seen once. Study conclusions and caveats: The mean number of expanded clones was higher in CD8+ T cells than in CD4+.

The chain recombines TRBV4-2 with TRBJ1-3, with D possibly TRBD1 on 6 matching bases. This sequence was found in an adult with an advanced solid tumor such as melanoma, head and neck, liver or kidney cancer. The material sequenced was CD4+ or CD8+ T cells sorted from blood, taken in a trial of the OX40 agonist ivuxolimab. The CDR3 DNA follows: TGTGCCAGCAGCCTAGGACAGAGCGGAAACACCATATATTTT. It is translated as CASSLGQSGNTIYF.